This TCR beta chain was retrieved from a study of blood T cell repertoires in COVID-19. Profiled with immunoSEQ multiplex PCR; TCRdb holds only in-frame clones, not every one. The sample has around 150,000 clones; roughly 77% are singletons. Germline V gene data show CDR1 as MNHEY and CDR2 as SMNVEV (reference sequence). V dropped 8 bases and J dropped 4; count of bases not matched to a gene: 14. This CDR3 contains 17 residues. This clone was detected a few times. The chain has TRBV27 and TRBJ2-1, with 10 bases identical to TRBD1. The sequencing input was peripheral blood. The sequence was obtained from a man in his fifties or sixties with acute or convalescent COVID-19. CDR3: CASLSSPPGQGYNEQFF. The CDR3, as DNA: TGTGCCAGCTTATCCTCGCCACCGGGACAGGGGTACAATGAGCAGTTCTTC.